The T cell receptor beta chain under discussion was sequenced for a study of T cell changes during pregnancy in multiple sclerosis. CDR1 and CDR2 (germline): SGDLS, YYNGEE. The CDR3 covers 16 residues. V lost 2 bases and J lost 3; bases outside the gene matches: 10. Clones were sequenced by immunoSEQ multiplex PCR, and TCRdb holds only the in-frame ones, with some missing. In the table there are fewer than 75,000 clones, approximately 92% of which are singletons. This TCR came from a female donor with multiple sclerosis, enrolled in a pregnancy study. This chain uses TRBV9 with TRBJ1-2, with 7 positions matching TRBD1. The sample was peripheral blood, taken in the first trimester of pregnancy. As DNA, the CDR3 is TGTGCCAGCAGCGTTTCCCCGACAGGGTCCTACTATGGCTACACCTTC. It specifies CASSVSPTGSYYGYTF.